The 9 T cell receptor beta chains below were found in one sample sequenced in a study of blood T cell repertoires in COVID-19. Profiling relied on immunoSEQ multiplex PCR, and the TCRdb table lists in-frame clones only, not all of them. Of 35,000 to 50,000 clones detected, approximately 89% appear once; the ten largest clones hold 2.2%. Sequencing was done on a sample of peripheral blood. The origin of the receptors is a man aged 50-59 years with active COVID-19.

The V call is TRBV9, the J call TRBJ1-1; 10 bases fit TRBD1. V was clipped by 0 bases and J by 5 bases; unmatched bases: 1. Per germline, CDR1 SGDLS and CDR2 YYNGEE. The CDR3 loop spans 14 amino acids. CDR3 coding DNA: TGTGCCAGCAGCGTAGGGACAGGGGGAACTGAAGCTTTCTTT. This encodes CASSVGTGGTEAFF.

This clone was detected only once. The V and J genes are TRBV10-2 and TRBJ2-1; weak D call: TRBD1 (5 bases). V gave up 3 bases and J gave up 3 bases, with 6 bases separating them. This CDR3 is built from 13 residues. The germline CDR1 and CDR2 sequences are WSHSY and SAAADI. The CDR3: CASSEGHYNEQFF. CDR3 DNA: TGCGCCAGCAGTGAAGGACACTACAATGAGCAGTTCTTC.

This chain links TRBV24-1 with TRBJ2-7; no definite D call. This CDR3 comprises 13 residues. The germline V gene encodes CDR1 KGHDR and CDR2 SFDVKD. V was clipped by 4 bases and J by 2 bases, with 8 bases between them. CDR3 in amino acids: CATSDPLTYEQYF. The CDR3 DNA reads TGTGCCACCAGTGACCCACTTACCTACGAGCAGTACTTC.

The chain uses TRBV4-2 and TRBJ2-1; tentative D call: TRBD2 (5 bases). Per the germline V gene, CDR1 is LGHNA and CDR2 is YNFKEQ. This CDR3 has 12 amino acids. Trimming left V 4 bases short and J 7 bases short, with 8 bases between. CDR3 DNA: TGTGCCAGCAGCCTAGGAGGAAATGAGCAGTTCTTC. This encodes CASSLGGNEQFF.

This clone came up once. The rearrangement joins TRBV10-3 to TRBJ2-2; 13 nucleotides match TRBD2. In germline, CDR1 is ENHRY, CDR2 SYGVKD. CDR3 length: 17 amino acids. V shed 2 bases and J 5 bases; nucleotides not matched to a gene: 5. In DNA form, the CDR3 reads TGTGCCATCAGTGAGGGACTAGCGGGAGTAGGGACCGGGGAGCTGTTTTTT. Its protein product is CAISEGLAGVGTGELFF.

The J gene is TRBJ1-4, the V gene TRBV30; D is unresolved. Trimming cost V 1 base and J 0 bases, with 6 bases left between them. CDR3 length: 14 residues. Germline V gene lookup returns CDR1 GTSNPN and CDR2 SVGIG (reference sequence). The CDR3 sequence is CAWSDFATNEKLFF. Written as DNA, the CDR3 is TGTGCCTGGAGTGACTTTGCAACTAATGAAAAACTGTTTTTT.

The chain couples TRBV7-2 to TRBJ2-5; tentative D call: TRBD1 (5 bases). The CDR3 is made up of 15 amino acids. V was pared by 3 bases and J by 5 bases, with 16 bases between. From germline, CDR1 is SGHTA and CDR2 FQGNSA. CDR3 in DNA: TGTGCCAGCAGCTTCGCTCAGGGCTTTGGGGAGACCCAGTACTTC. Translation: CASSFAQGFGETQYF.

V is TRBV19 and J is TRBJ2-1; D is possibly TRBD1 (5 bases). Germline V gene sequence: CDR1 LNHDA, CDR2 SQIVND (reference sequence). There are 15 residues in the CDR3. Trimming took off 3 bases at V and 3 bases at J, with 12 bases between the two ends. The CDR3 loop is CASSIPKGYYNEQFF. Here the CDR3 DNA reads TGTGCCAGTAGTATCCCTAAGGGGTACTACAATGAGCAGTTCTTC. Full variable domain (missing parts from reference TRBV19 and TRBJ2-1): DGGITQSPKYLFRKEGQNVTLSCEQNLNHDAMYWYRQDPGQGLRLIYYSQIVNDFQKGDIAEGYSVSREKKESFPLTVTSAQKNPTAFYLCASSIPKGYYNEQFFGPGTRLTVL.

V gene TRBV7-2 combines with J gene TRBJ1-1; D not certain. V lost 1 base to trimming and J lost 1 base, with 10 bases between them. CDR3 length: 15 amino acids. CDR1 is SGHTA and CDR2 is FQGNSA in the germline V gene. In nucleotides, the CDR3 is TGTGCCAGCAGCTTAGGCAGCGGTGCGAACACTGAAGCTTTCTTT. It encodes CASSLGSGANTEAFF.